These 20 T cell receptor beta chains came from one sample sequenced in a study of T cells in Graves' hyperthyroidism and ophthalmopathy. What was amplified from RNA transcripts were TCR beta CDR3 regions. HTBI primers were used for first-round RT-PCR of the TCR CDR3. From the multiplex PCR reads, TCRdb called clonotypes with MiXCR, one entry per CDR3 protein. The sample includes just over 550,000 distinct CDR3 sequences, 35% to 55% of them seen just once. The sequencing sample was made of peripheral blood or thyroid tissue (not recorded which). The receptor set was obtained from a woman aged 18-29 years with Graves' hyperthyroidism.

The J gene is TRBJ2-7, the V gene TRBV2; 8 nucleotides align to TRBD2. Per germline, CDR1 SNHLY and CDR2 FYNNEI. The junction had 8 bases not matched to a gene; V was cut back by 7 bases and J by 0 bases. The CDR3 contains 15 residues. CDR3 sequence (DNA): TGTGCCAGCAACCCCCGGGGGGGGAGCTCCTACGAGCAGTACTTC. Translating gives CASNPRGGSSYEQYF.

In this sample, this clonotype turned up many times. The chain employs TRBV29-1 and TRBJ2-5; possibly TRBD1 or TRBD2 for D (5 bases each). Germline V lookup: CDR1 SQVTM, CDR2 ANQGSEA. This CDR3 has 12 residues. V was pared by 8 bases and J by 7 bases, with 17 bases between. CDR3 nucleotide sequence: TGCAGCAGTAATCGGGACGGAGGGACCCAGTACTTC. The encoded protein is CSSNRDGGTQYF.

This CDR3 is CASVRREQTEQYF. CDR3 in DNA: TGTGCCAGCGTGCGACGGGAACAGACCGAGCAGTACTTC. V and J are TRBV25-1 and TRBJ2-7, with D possibly TRBD2 on 5 matching bases. Germline V gene sequence: CDR1 MGHDK, CDR2 SYGVNS. This CDR3 contains 13 residues. Between the trimmed V and J ends, which lost 8 bases and 6 bases, there was a span of 17 bases.

The chain couples TRBV6-1 to TRBJ1-1; D gene ambiguous. Trimming shortened V by 7 bases and J by 4 bases, and 13 bases separated the two germline ends. Per the germline V gene, CDR1 is MNHNS and CDR2 is SASEGT. The CDR3 sequence is 13 residues long. In nucleotides, the CDR3 is TGTGCCAGCAAGGGAGTAGGGAGCACTGAAGCTTTCTTT. Amino acids: CASKGVGSTEAFF.

On this clonotype itself: Mismatch with germline at one junction end may stem from a read error. CDR3 sequence: CSVEDWGTMNAEAFF. The CDR3 DNA follows: TGCAGCGTTGAAGATTGGGGCACCATGAACGCTGAAGCTTTCTTT. The chain combines TRBV29-1 with TRBJ1-1, with a tentative D call TRBD1 (5 bases). In germline, CDR1 is SQVTM, CDR2 ANQGSEA. This CDR3 comprises 15 residues.

This clonotype has only one observation. The chain recombines TRBV7-3 with TRBJ1-1; unclear D gene. Germline V gives CDR1 SGHTA, CDR2 FQGTGA. V lost 4 bases and J lost 5, with 14 bases in between. The CDR3 sequence is 14 residues long. As DNA, the CDR3 is TGTGCCAGCAGCTGGCACAGCCCTTGGACTGAAGCTTTCTTT. It encodes CASSWHSPWTEAFF.

The J gene is TRBJ2-3, the V gene TRBV7-2; 9 nucleotides line up with TRBD2. V was pared by 5 bases and J by 2 bases, with 5 bases of the junction left unmatched. The CDR3 sequence is 15 residues long. The germline CDR1 and CDR2 sequences are SGHTA and FQGNSA. The chain's CDR3 is CASSQTSGITDTQYF. The CDR3 nucleotides are TGTGCCAGCAGCCAGACTAGCGGAATCACAGATACGCAGTATTTT. Full variable domain (rest looked up from reference TRBV7-2 and TRBJ2-3): GAGVSQSPSNKVTEKGKDVELRCDPISGHTALYWYRQSLGQGLEFLIYFQGNSAPDKSGLPSDRFSAERTGGSVSTLTIQRTQQEDSAVYLCASSQTSGITDTQYFGPGTRLTVL.

This clonotype has a count of ten or more. The gene calls are TRBV29-1 and TRBJ2-7, with 9 bases that match TRBD2. The V gene's germline CDR1 is SQVTM and CDR2 ANQGSEA. The CDR3 is made up of 14 amino acids. After removal of 7 bases from V and 4 bases from J, the junction contained 11 bases not matched to a gene. For the CDR3, the DNA is TGCAGCGCAGTGCGGGAGGGCCGAAGTTACGAGCAGTACTTC. Translated, it gives CSAVREGRSYEQYF.

The chain is built from TRBV24-1 and TRBJ1-4; D gene ambiguous. The V end lost 4 bases, the J end lost 8 bases, and 10 bases lay between the germline ends. CDR3 size: 13 residues. Germline CDR1 is KGHDR and CDR2 is SFDVKD. Written as DNA, the CDR3 is TGTGCCACCAGTGACTCTTTTCGGGAAAAACTGTTTTTT. Amino acid sequence: CATSDSFREKLFF.

This clonotype appeared once. A single base separates this from a much larger clone, so it may be a read error. The rearrangement uses TRBV10-3 and TRBJ1-5; D might be TRBD1 (5 bases). The CDR3 consists of 14 residues. Germline V gives CDR1 ENHRY, CDR2 SYGVKD. The V gene lost 10 bases and the J gene lost 2 bases, with 15 bases spanning the gap. CDR3 loop: CATVEGGGNQPQHF. In DNA, the CDR3 is TGTGCCACCGTTGAGGGAGGGGGCAATCAGCCCCAGCATTTT.

This clonotype occurred many times. The V and J genes are TRBV2 and TRBJ1-2; no reliable D call. The CDR3 runs to 12 residues. V was shortened by 6 bases and J by 4 bases, with 9 bases between the two germline ends. Germline V gene lookup returns CDR1 SNHLY and CDR2 FYNNEI. In nucleotides, the CDR3 is TGTGCCAGCAGCTTTACGACCTATGGCTACACCTTC. Residues: CASSFTTYGYTF.

A single count supports this clonotype. The rearrangement links TRBV20-1 to TRBJ1-2; no firm D call. This CDR3 has 13 residues. Germline V lookup: CDR1 DFQATT, CDR2 SNEGSKA (reference sequence). Deletions cut 0 bases from V and 5 bases from J, with 10 bases between. The CDR3: CSAREAGTYGYTF. For the CDR3, the DNA is TGCAGTGCTAGAGAGGCAGGTACTTATGGCTACACCTTC.

This clonotype was seen only a few times. V is TRBV7-3 and J is TRBJ1-3; TRBD1 matches at 12 bases. Germline assignment: CDR1 SGHTA and CDR2 FQGTGA. This CDR3 region has 17 residues. J lost 2 bases, V lost 6 bases, and 8 bases had no gene match. The CDR3 region is CASSPTGTGGPGNTIYF. The CDR3 coding sequence is TGTGCCAGCAGTCCAACCGGGACAGGGGGCCCTGGAAACACCATATATTTT.

This clonotype was detected only a few times. The CDR3 nucleotides are TGTGCCAGCAGTTCCCCGACTAGCGGGAGATCAGAGACCCAGTACTTC. Translation: CASSSPTSGRSETQYF. The rearrangement joins TRBV25-1 to TRBJ2-5, with 12 positions matching TRBD2. The CDR3 contains 16 residues. V shed 5 bases, J shed 4 bases, and the junction held 8 bases outside the gene matches. The germline CDR1 and CDR2 sequences are MGHDK and SYGVNS.

The chain links TRBV27 to TRBJ1-5; D possibly corresponds to TRBD1 (5 bases). V dropped 5 bases and J dropped 6 bases, with 14 bases sitting between them. The CDR3 length is 14 residues. CDR1 MNHEY and CDR2 SMNVEV come from the germline V gene (reference sequence). CDR3 bases: TGTGCCAGCAGTGCATCAGGGTACTCTCAGCCCCAGCATTTT. Translated, it gives CASSASGYSQPQHF.

This clonotype was detected only once. J is TRBJ2-5 and V is TRBV7-2; no firm D call. Germline V gene sequence: CDR1 SGHTA, CDR2 FQGNSA. The CDR3 spans 16 residues. Trimming pared 5 bases from V and 4 bases from J, leaving 20 bases between. CDR3 residues: CASSPGGIFILETQYF. CDR3 DNA: TGTGCCAGCAGCCCCGGTGGCATTTTCATCTTAGAGACCCAGTACTTC.

The chain carries TRBV7-3 and TRBJ2-2; maybe TRBD2 (5 bases). The CDR3 extends over 14 amino acids. Trimming took 5 bases from V and 6 from J, leaving 13 bases between them. Germline V gene sequence: CDR1 SGHTA, CDR2 FQGTGA. The CDR3 sequence: CASSQNPGSGELFF. The CDR3 DNA sequence: TGTGCCAGCAGCCAAAATCCGGGATCCGGGGAGCTGTTTTTT.

In nucleotides, the CDR3 is TGTGCCAGCAGCTTAGAAAGGTCCAAAGCTTTCTTT. This codes for CASSLERSKAFF. The chain is built from TRBV7-3 and TRBJ1-1; D remains unclear. Germline V gene data show CDR1 as SGHTA and CDR2 as FQGTGA. Trimming stripped 2 bases from V and 9 bases from J, with 10 bases between. The CDR3 extends over 12 amino acids.

There are many counts of this clonotype. This chain joins TRBV10-3 and TRBJ2-6, with D unclear. From germline, CDR1 is ENHRY and CDR2 SYGVKD. V lost 3 bases and J 0 bases, leaving 12 bases between the germline ends. The CDR3 covers 17 residues. CDR3 residues: CAISDPGAFSGANVLTF. CDR3 bases: TGTGCCATCAGTGATCCGGGTGCCTTCTCTGGGGCCAACGTCCTGACTTTC.

This clonotype was detected many times. The rearrangement uses TRBV2 and TRBJ1-2; a weak D match, TRBD1 (5 bases). The CDR3 loop spans 13 amino acids. The germline V and J ends were trimmed by 10 bases and 6 bases, with 18 bases remaining between them. Germline V gives CDR1 SNHLY, CDR2 FYNNEI. CDR3 DNA sequence: TGTGCCACCCCCGTTTCTGGAGGGGATGGCTACACCTTC. It specifies CATPVSGGDGYTF. Complete variable domain (other parts from reference TRBV2 and TRBJ1-2): EPEVTQTPSHQVTQMGQEVILRCVPISNHLYFYWYRQILGQKVEFLVSFYNNEISEKSEIFDDQFSVERPDGSNFTLKIRSTKLEDSAMYFCATPVSGGDGYTFGSGTRLTVV.